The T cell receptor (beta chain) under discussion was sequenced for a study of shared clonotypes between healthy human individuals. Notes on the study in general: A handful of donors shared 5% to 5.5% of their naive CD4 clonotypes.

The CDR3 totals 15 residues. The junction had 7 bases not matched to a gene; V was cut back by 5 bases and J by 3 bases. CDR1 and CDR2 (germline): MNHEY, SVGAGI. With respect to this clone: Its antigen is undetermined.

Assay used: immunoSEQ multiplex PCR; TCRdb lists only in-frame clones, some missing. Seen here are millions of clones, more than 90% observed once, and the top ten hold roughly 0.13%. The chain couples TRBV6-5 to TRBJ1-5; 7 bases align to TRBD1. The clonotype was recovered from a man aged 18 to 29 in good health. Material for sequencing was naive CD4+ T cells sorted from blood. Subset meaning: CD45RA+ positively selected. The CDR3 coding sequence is TGTGCCAGCAGTCAGACAGGGACACCCAATCAGCCCCAGCATTTT. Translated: CASSQTGTPNQPQHF.